These 2 T cell receptor beta chains were sequenced from one sample in a study of beta chain features in type 1 diabetes. General study results and limits: TCRB CDR3s were moderately but significantly shorter in Type 1 diabetes patients in all four CD4+ subsets.

The authors reverse transcribed all of the isolated RNA, so sequencing captured expressed TCRB transcripts. Libraries were prepared by immunoSEQ multiplex PCR; TCRdb keeps only in-frame clonotypes and omits some of them. Found here are about 370,000 clones, around a tenth of them singletons; the top ten hold about 0.6%. No cognate antigen is known for these TCRs. The sample was central memory CD4+ T cells from blood. The receptors were sampled from a man younger than 45 with type 1 diabetes.

The genes are TRBV6-9 and TRBJ2-7; 7 nucleotides agree with TRBD1. Germline V gene sequence: CDR1 MNHGY, CDR2 SVAAGI. The V gene end was trimmed by 6 bases and the J gene end by 2 bases; junction bases not matched to a gene: 13. This CDR3 has 16 residues. For the CDR3, the DNA is TGTGCCAGCAGAGAGGACAGGTCGGAGTACGCCTACGAGCAGTACTTC. Residues: CASREDRSEYAYEQYF.

The CDR3 protein is CASSLGREDDPQYF. In DNA, the CDR3 is TGTGCCAGCAGCTTGGGGCGGGAGGACGATCCGCAGTATTTT. This chain connects TRBV7-2 to TRBJ2-3; 8 bases are a match to TRBD2. There are 14 residues in the CDR3. CDR1 and CDR2 from the germline V gene are SGHTA and FQGNSA. Trimming took 3 bases from V and 10 from J; bases not matched to a gene: 9.